These 4 T cell receptor beta chains originate from one sample sequenced in a study of shared clonotypes between healthy human individuals. Assay used: immunoSEQ multiplex PCR; TCRdb lists only in-frame clones, some missing. The sample carries about 1 million clones, about 77% recorded once. Sequenced input: memory CD4+ T cells sorted from blood. Subset described: CD45RA-negative fraction. The receptors shown here come from a man between 18 and 29 years old in good health.

This chain joins TRBV13 and TRBJ1-3; D unresolved. This CDR3 has 13 amino acids. Trimming removed 10 bases from V and 2 bases from J, with 12 bases in between. Per the germline V gene, CDR1 is PRHDT and CDR2 is FYEKMQ (reference sequence). The CDR3 loop reads CATKRVPGNTIYF. The CDR3 bases are TGTGCCACGAAAAGGGTGCCTGGAAACACCATATATTTT.

This clone was seen only a few times. The chain joins TRBV4-3 to TRBJ2-1; tentatively, D is TRBD2 (6 bases). CDR3 length: 17 amino acids. Trimming shortened V by 3 bases and J by 5 bases, and 20 bases separated the two germline ends. The germline V gene has CDR1 LGHNA and CDR2 YSLEER. CDR3 sequence: CASSQGYGTATDNEQFF. CDR3 nucleotides: TGCGCCAGCAGCCAGGGTTACGGGACTGCCACGGACAATGAGCAGTTCTTC.

The rearrangement joins TRBV10-1 to TRBJ1-1; D is perhaps TRBD1 (5 bases). This CDR3 is 14 amino acids long. Germline-derived CDR1 and CDR2 are WNHNN and SYGVQD (reference sequence). Trimming pared 3 bases from V and 6 bases from J, leaving 14 bases between. CDR3 region: CASSEEGFYAEAFF. In DNA, the CDR3 is TGCGCCAGCAGTGAAGAGGGGTTCTACGCTGAAGCTTTCTTT.

This clone was detected only a few times. The chain has TRBV2 and TRBJ1-2; no clear D gene. The germline gives CDR1 SNHLY, CDR2 FYNNEI. V was clipped by 7 bases and J by 5 bases, with 17 bases between them. CDR3 length: 14 residues. DNA for the CDR3: TGTGCCAGCATACTTGGTGTGGCTGATTATGGCTACACCTTC. It translates to CASILGVADYGYTF.